What follows are 25 T cell receptor beta chains derived from one specimen sequenced in a study of T cells after yellow fever vaccination. From the 5' RACE reads, TCRdb called clonotypes with MiXCR, one entry per CDR3 protein. Seen here are approximately 330,000 distinct CDR3 sequences, 4.1% observed once, and the top ten hold 20% to 25%. Here the sequenced sample was PBMCs, taken 5 days after the yellow fever booster vaccination. The receptors originated from a man aged 18 to 29 who received the YFV17D yellow fever vaccine.

This clonotype was counted ten times or more. The chain has TRBV10-3 and TRBJ2-3; D gene ambiguous. Trimming took off 4 bases at V and 2 bases at J, with 7 bases between the two ends. The CDR3 is 13 residues long. Germline V gene lookup returns CDR1 ENHRY and CDR2 SYGVKD. CDR3 coding DNA: TGTGCCATCAGTGGGTTTATCACAGATACGCAGTATTTT. It encodes CAISGFITDTQYF.

This clonotype has at least ten counts. The chain is built from TRBV15 and TRBJ1-1, with 9 bases aligning to TRBD1. Germline-derived CDR1 and CDR2 are LNHNV and YYDKDF (reference sequence). Trimming removed 3 bases from V and 6 bases from J; junction bases left unmatched: 8. This CDR3 is 15 amino acids long. The CDR3 spells CATSRSGQGWAEAFF. The CDR3 bases are TGTGCCACCAGCAGGTCGGGACAGGGTTGGGCTGAAGCTTTCTTT.

With regard to this clonotype: The junction departs from the called germline gene at one end, perhaps through a read error. The CDR3 region is CAGSSSGAEHGYTF. In nucleotides, the CDR3 is TGTGCCGGCAGCTCCTCCGGGGCCGAGCATGGCTACACCTTC. This rearrangement joins TRBV7-9 to TRBJ1-2; TRBD1 might be the D (5 bases). CDR1 SEHNR and CDR2 FQNEAQ come from the germline V gene (reference sequence). The CDR3 totals 14 residues.

V usage is TRBV19 and J usage is TRBJ2-2, with TRBD2 matching over 10 bases. V was pared by 5 bases and J by 6 bases, with 6 bases of the junction left unmatched. From germline, CDR1 is LNHDA and CDR2 SQIVND (reference sequence). The CDR3 consists of 15 residues. CDR3 bases: TGTGCCAGTAGTGGAGCGGGGGGGCCCCCCGGGGAGCTGTTTTTT. Its translation: CASSGAGGPPGELFF.

The rearrangement uses TRBV12-3 or TRBV12-4 and TRBJ1-6; D ambiguous. V lost 6 bases, J lost 3 bases, and 9 bases lay in between. The CDR3 length is 14 residues. CDR3 coding DNA: TGTGCCAGCAGCCTACAGCGCTATAATTCACCCCTCCACTTT. Protein product: CASSLQRYNSPLHF.

This clonotype was picked up many times. This sequence joins TRBV7-2 and TRBJ2-5; 7 nucleotides match TRBD2. The CDR3 spans 14 residues. V shed 5 bases, J shed 0 bases, and the junction held 3 bases outside the gene matches. From germline, CDR1 is SGHTA and CDR2 FQGNSA. As DNA, the CDR3 is TGTGCCAGCAGCCGAAGCGGGGACCAAGAGACCCAGTACTTC. The encoded protein is CASSRSGDQETQYF.

The chain employs TRBV6-2 or TRBV6-3 and TRBJ2-2, with a weak D call TRBD2 (5 bases). CDR3 length: 15 amino acids. The V end lost 4 bases, the J end lost 2 bases, and 11 bases lay between the germline ends. Germline V CDR1 and CDR2: MNHEY, SVGEGT. The CDR3 DNA reads TGTGCCAGCAGTTCCGGGGATCACAACACCGGGGAGCTGTTTTTT. It encodes CASSSGDHNTGELFF.

In its sample, this clonotype was seen a few times. This chain joins TRBV25-1 and TRBJ2-7, with TRBD2 matching over 8 bases. CDR1 and CDR2 (germline): MGHDK, SYGVNS. V gave up 7 bases and J gave up 4 bases; unmatched junction bases: 6. This CDR3 comprises 13 residues. The CDR3 DNA is TGTGCCAGCATCTCCGGCGGGGGGTACGAGCAGTACTTC. It specifies CASISGGGYEQYF.

The chain couples TRBV7-2 to TRBJ2-1; 9 nucleotides line up with TRBD1. CDR3 length: 15 residues. Trimming removed 2 bases from V and 6 bases from J; junction bases left unmatched: 5. CDR1 is SGHTA, CDR2 FQGNSA, per germline. CDR3 residues: CASSLSGTGPNEQFF. The CDR3, as DNA: TGTGCCAGCAGCTTATCAGGGACAGGGCCCAATGAGCAGTTCTTC.

This clonotype was seen at least ten times. The chain couples TRBV9 to TRBJ2-3, with no clear D. The CDR3 contains 12 residues. Germline V CDR1 and CDR2: SGDLS, YYNGEE. V lost 0 bases, J lost 3 bases, and 2 bases lay in between. CDR3 in DNA: TGTGCCAGCAGCGTAGGTACAGATACGCAGTATTTT. As protein: CASSVGTDTQYF.

There are many counts of this clonotype. The J gene is TRBJ1-1, the V gene TRBV20-1, with a tentative D call TRBD1 (6 bases). V was cut by 5 bases and J by 7 bases, with 20 bases left in between. The germline gives CDR1 DFQATT, CDR2 SNEGSKA (reference sequence). This CDR3 has 14 amino acids. CDR3 nucleotides: TGCAGTGCTTCAGACAGGAGAACCTTCCGTGAAGCTTTCTTT. It translates to CSASDRRTFREAFF.

This clonotype appeared a few times. The V call is TRBV10-3, the J call TRBJ2-1; 12 bases match TRBD1. The CDR3 length is 15 residues. The ends lost 2 bases at V and 8 bases at J; junction bases unmatched: 4. Looked up from germline, CDR1 is ENHRY and CDR2 is SYGVKD. CDR3 residues: CAISEGTGGFDEQFF. As DNA, the CDR3 is TGTGCCATCAGTGAGGGGACAGGGGGCTTCGATGAGCAGTTCTTC.

This clonotype has just a few counts. CDR3 protein: CASSAGMGGPEKLFF. The CDR3 DNA is TGTGCCAGCAGCGCGGGAATGGGGGGTCCTGAAAAACTGTTTTTT. This rearrangement joins TRBV9 to TRBJ1-4, with a possible D match to TRBD1 (5 bases). V lost 3 bases and J 7 bases, leaving 16 bases between the germline ends. The CDR3 runs 15 residues. Germline V gene data show CDR1 as SGDLS and CDR2 as YYNGEE.

The J gene is TRBJ2-5, the V gene TRBV7-9; the D is unclear. Trimming removed 3 bases at V and 2 bases at J, with 10 bases between. The CDR3 has 14 residues. Germline CDR1 is SEHNR and CDR2 is FQNEAQ (reference sequence). The CDR3 DNA reads TGTGCCAGCAGCTTTGAAGCCCTACAAGAGACCCAGTACTTC. Protein: CASSFEALQETQYF.

This clonotype was seen many times. J is TRBJ2-7 and V is TRBV20-1; TRBD2 might be the D (7 bases). The ends were cut back, 5 bases at V and 7 bases at J, with 12 bases in the middle. Germline loops: CDR1 DFQATT, CDR2 SNEGSKA (reference sequence). This CDR3 region has 11 residues. As DNA, the CDR3 is TGCAGTGCTCCCGGGGGGCGGGAGCAGTACGTC. Its protein is CSAPGGREQYV.

In its sample, this clonotype was seen many times. The chain couples TRBV4-1 to TRBJ2-7; 7 bases map to TRBD1. This CDR3 contains 15 residues. Germline V gene lookup returns CDR1 MGHRA and CDR2 YSYEKL. V lost 2 bases, J lost 2 bases, and 6 bases stayed unmatched. CDR3 sequence: CASSQTAGTAYEQYV. The CDR3 DNA is TGCGCCAGCAGCCAAACAGCCGGGACAGCCTACGAGCAGTACGTC.

This clonotype came up many times. The CDR3 region is CASSVRDREEQYF. DNA for the CDR3: TGCGCCAGCAGCGTCCGGGACAGGGAGGAGCAGTACTTC. The rearrangement joins TRBV4-1 to TRBJ2-7; 9 bases map to TRBD1. The junction had 6 bases not matched to a gene; V was cut back by 5 bases and J by 7 bases. Germline CDR1 and CDR2: MGHRA and YSYEKL. The CDR3 is 13 residues long.

This clonotype was observed many times. This sequence joins TRBV20-1 and TRBJ2-1; TRBD2 matches at 10 bases. The V and J ends lost 1 base and 3 bases, in that order; junction bases with no gene match: 0. CDR3 length: 14 residues. Germline CDR1 and CDR2: DFQATT and SNEGSKA (reference sequence). The DNA of the CDR3 is TGCAGTGCTAGAGGACTAGCGGGCTACAATGAGCAGTTCTTC. Translation: CSARGLAGYNEQFF.

This clonotype has more than one count but fewer than ten. The V call is TRBV5-6, the J call TRBJ1-1; TRBD1 might be the D (6 bases). The CDR3 is 14 amino acids. Germline lookup yields CDR1 SGHDT and CDR2 YYEEEE. V lost 5 bases to trimming and J lost 3 bases, with 14 bases between them. This CDR3 is CASRPDNRDTEAFF. The CDR3 nucleotides read TGTGCCAGCAGGCCAGACAACAGGGACACTGAAGCTTTCTTT. The entire variable domain, with the rest obtained from reference TRBV5-6 and TRBJ1-1, is as follows: DAGVTQSPTHLIKTRGQQVTLRCSPKSGHDTVSWYQQALGQGPQFIFQYYEEEERQRGNFPDRFSGHQFPNYSSELNVNALLLGDSALYLCASRPDNRDTEAFFGQGTRLTVV.

The gene calls are TRBV29-1 and TRBJ2-3; no clear D. This CDR3 has 13 amino acids. CDR1 and CDR2 from the germline V gene are SQVTM and ANQGSEA. The V end was cut by 7 bases, the J end by 4 bases, with 15 bases between. The CDR3 region is CSGARYEADTQYF. CDR3 bases: TGCAGCGGTGCCAGGTACGAGGCAGATACGCAGTATTTT.

The rearrangement joins TRBV29-1 to TRBJ2-1; TRBD2 agrees at 7 bases. The V and J ends lost 5 bases and 9 bases, in that order; junction bases with no gene match: 7. This CDR3 has 12 amino acids. CDR1 SQVTM and CDR2 ANQGSEA come from the germline V gene. The CDR3 sequence: CSVPSGGGEQFF. CDR3 sequence (DNA): TGCAGCGTTCCCAGTGGGGGGGGTGAGCAGTTCTTC.

V gene TRBV12-3 or TRBV12-4 combines with J gene TRBJ2-1, with D unresolved. The CDR3 sequence is 14 residues long. V gave up 2 bases and J gave up 5 bases, with 10 bases separating them. CDR3 loop: CASSLRPPNNEQFF. The CDR3 coding sequence is TGTGCCAGCAGTTTAAGGCCGCCCAACAATGAGCAGTTCTTC.

This clonotype was counted only a few times. The chain couples TRBV19 to TRBJ2-1, with TRBD1 matching 7 bases. Germline V gene lookup returns CDR1 LNHDA and CDR2 SQIVND (reference sequence). The CDR3 runs to 14 residues. The trim removed 5 bases at V and 3 bases at J, leaving 4 bases unmatched. As DNA, the CDR3 is TGTGCCAGTAGTCGCCGACAGGGCTACAATGAGCAGTTCTTC. Translated, it gives CASSRRQGYNEQFF.

V usage is TRBV18 and J usage is TRBJ1-1; 7 bases agree with TRBD1. The J segment lost 0 bases and the V segment lost 1 base, leaving 5 bases of the junction unmatched. Germline CDR1 and CDR2: KGHSH and LQKENI. This CDR3 is 16 amino acids long. As DNA, the CDR3 is TGTGCCAGCTCACCACTCCCAGGGGGGCTGAACACTGAAGCTTTCTTT. This gives the protein CASSPLPGGLNTEAFF.

The chain links TRBV5-1 to TRBJ1-5, with D tentatively TRBD1 (5 bases). The CDR3 consists of 14 residues. The germline V gene has CDR1 SGHRS and CDR2 YFSETQ. V was shortened by 3 bases and J by 8 bases, with 15 bases between the two germline ends. CDR3 DNA: TGCGCCAGCAGCTCAGGGATCCCTGGGGAGCCCCAGCATTTT. Amino acid sequence: CASSSGIPGEPQHF.